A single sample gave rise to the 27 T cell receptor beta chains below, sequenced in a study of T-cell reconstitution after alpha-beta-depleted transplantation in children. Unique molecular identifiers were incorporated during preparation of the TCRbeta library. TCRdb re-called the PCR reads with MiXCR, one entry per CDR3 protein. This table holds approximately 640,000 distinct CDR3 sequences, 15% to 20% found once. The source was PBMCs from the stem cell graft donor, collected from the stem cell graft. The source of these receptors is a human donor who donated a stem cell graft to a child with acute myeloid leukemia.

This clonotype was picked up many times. CDR3 sequence: CASSLGQVNQPQHF. The CDR3 DNA sequence: TGTGCCAGCAGTTTAGGGCAGGTGAATCAGCCCCAGCATTTT. The chain recombines TRBV12-3 or TRBV12-4 with TRBJ1-5; D is undetermined. The CDR3 extends over 14 amino acids. Trimming left V 1 base short and J 4 bases short, with 8 bases between.

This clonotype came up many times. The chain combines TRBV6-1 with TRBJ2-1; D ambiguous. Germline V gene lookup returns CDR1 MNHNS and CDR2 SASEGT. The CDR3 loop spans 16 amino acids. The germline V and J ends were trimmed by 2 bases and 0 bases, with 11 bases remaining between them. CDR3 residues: CASSERQMISYNEQFF. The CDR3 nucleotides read TGTGCCAGCAGTGAACGGCAGATGATCTCCTACAATGAGCAGTTCTTC.

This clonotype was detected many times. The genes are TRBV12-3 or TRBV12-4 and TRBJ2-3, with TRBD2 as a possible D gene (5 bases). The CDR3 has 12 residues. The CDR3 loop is CASSGPLGAQYF. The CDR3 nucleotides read TGTGCATCGTCTGGGCCGCTGGGAGCGCAGTATTTT.

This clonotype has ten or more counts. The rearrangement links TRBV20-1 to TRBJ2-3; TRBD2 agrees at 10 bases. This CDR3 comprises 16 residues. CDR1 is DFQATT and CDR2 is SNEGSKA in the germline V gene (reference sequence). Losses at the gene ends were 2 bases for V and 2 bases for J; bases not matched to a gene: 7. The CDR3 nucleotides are TGCAGTGCTAGACCCCGGCTAGCGGGGGCCACAGATACGCAGTATTTT. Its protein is CSARPRLAGATDTQYF.

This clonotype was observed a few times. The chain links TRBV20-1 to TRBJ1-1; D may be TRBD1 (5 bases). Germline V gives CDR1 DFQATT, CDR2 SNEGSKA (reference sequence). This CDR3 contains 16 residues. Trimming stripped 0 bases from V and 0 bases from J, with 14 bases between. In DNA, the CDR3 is TGCAGTGCTAGAGATTGGACAAATAATCTGAACACTGAAGCTTTCTTT. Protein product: CSARDWTNNLNTEAFF.

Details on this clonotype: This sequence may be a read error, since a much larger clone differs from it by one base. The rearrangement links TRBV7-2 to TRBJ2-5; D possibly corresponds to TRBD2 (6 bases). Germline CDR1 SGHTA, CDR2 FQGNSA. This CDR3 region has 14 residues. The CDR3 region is CASSLWGTQETHYF. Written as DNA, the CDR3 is TGTGCCAGCAGCTTATGGGGGACTCAAGAGACCCATTACTTC.

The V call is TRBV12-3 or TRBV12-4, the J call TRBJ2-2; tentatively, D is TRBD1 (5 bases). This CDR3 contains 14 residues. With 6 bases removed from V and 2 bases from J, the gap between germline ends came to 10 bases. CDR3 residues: CASRRGGNTGELFF. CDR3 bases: TGTGCCAGCAGAAGGGGCGGAAACACCGGGGAGCTGTTTTTT.

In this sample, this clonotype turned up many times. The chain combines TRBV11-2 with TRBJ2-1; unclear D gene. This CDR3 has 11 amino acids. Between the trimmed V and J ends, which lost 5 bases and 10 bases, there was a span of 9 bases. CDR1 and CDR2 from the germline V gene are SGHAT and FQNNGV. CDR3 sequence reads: CASSPQWEQFF. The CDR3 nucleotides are TGTGCCAGCAGCCCCCAATGGGAGCAGTTCTTC.

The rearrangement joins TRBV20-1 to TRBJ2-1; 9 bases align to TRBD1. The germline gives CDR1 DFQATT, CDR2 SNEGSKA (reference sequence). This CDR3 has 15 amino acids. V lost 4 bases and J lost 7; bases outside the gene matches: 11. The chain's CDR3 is CSAIPSRDRVNEQFF. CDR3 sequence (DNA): TGCAGTGCTATACCAAGCCGGGACAGGGTGAATGAGCAGTTCTTC.

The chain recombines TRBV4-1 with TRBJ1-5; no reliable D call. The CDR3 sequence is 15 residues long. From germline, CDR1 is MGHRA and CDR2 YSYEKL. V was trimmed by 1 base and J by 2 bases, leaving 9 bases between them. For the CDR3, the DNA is TGCGCCAGCAGCCAAGGTGCGACGGGCAATCAGCCCCAGCATTTT. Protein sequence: CASSQGATGNQPQHF.

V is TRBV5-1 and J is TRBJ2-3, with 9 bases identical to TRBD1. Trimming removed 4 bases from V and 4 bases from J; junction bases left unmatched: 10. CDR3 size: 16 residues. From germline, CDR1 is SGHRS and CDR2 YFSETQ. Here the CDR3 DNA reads TGCGCCAGCAGCGGGGGGGGGACAGGGAGCGCAGATACGCAGTATTTT. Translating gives CASSGGGTGSADTQYF. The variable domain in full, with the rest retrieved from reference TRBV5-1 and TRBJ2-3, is KAGVTQTPRYLIKTRGQQVTLSCSPISGHRSVSWYQQTPGQGLQFLFEYFSETQRNKGNFPGRFSGRQFSNSRSEMNVSTLELGDSALYLCASSGGGTGSADTQYFGPGTRLTVL.

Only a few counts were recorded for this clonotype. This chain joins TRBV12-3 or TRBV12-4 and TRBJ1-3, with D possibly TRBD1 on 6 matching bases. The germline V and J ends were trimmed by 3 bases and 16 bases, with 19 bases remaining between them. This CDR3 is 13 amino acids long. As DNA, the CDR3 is TGTGCCAGCAGTTTCTACAGGGCCGGTGCTAGTTATTTT. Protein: CASSFYRAGASYF.

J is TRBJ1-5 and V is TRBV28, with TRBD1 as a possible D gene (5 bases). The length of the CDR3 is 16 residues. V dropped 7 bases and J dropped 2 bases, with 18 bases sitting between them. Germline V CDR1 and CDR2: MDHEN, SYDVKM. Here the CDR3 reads CASKDGAVMGNQPQHF. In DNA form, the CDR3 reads TGTGCCAGCAAAGATGGGGCGGTTATGGGCAATCAGCCCCAGCATTTT.

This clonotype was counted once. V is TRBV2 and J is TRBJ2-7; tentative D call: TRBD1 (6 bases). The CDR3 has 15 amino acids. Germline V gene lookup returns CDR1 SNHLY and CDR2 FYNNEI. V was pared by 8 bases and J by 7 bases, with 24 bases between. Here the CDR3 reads CASCRSLGALVEQYF. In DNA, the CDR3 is TGTGCCAGCTGTCGGTCTTTGGGGGCCTTGGTTGAGCAGTACTTC.

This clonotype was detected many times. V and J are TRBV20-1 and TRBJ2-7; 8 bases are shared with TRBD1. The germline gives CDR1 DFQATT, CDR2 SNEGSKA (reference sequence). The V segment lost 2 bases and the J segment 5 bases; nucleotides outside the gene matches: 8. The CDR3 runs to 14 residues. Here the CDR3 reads CSARSGQVSHEQYF. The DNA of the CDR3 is TGCAGTGCTAGATCGGGACAGGTTTCACACGAGCAGTACTTC.

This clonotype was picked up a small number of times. This chain's CDR3 is CASSEHRRVNYGYTF. The CDR3 nucleotides are TGTGCCAGCAGTGAACATCGCAGGGTAAACTATGGCTACACCTTC. The J gene is TRBJ1-2, the V gene TRBV6-1; tentative D call: TRBD1 (5 bases). The V gene's germline CDR1 is MNHNS and CDR2 SASEGT. With 2 bases removed from V and 2 bases from J, the gap between germline ends came to 12 bases. The CDR3 contains 15 residues.

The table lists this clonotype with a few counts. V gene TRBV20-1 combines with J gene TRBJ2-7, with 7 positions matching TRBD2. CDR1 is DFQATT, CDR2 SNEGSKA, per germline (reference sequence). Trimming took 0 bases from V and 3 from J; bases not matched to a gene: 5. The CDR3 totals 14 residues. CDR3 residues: CSARDSGGIYEQYV. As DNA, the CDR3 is TGCAGTGCTAGAGATTCCGGGGGGATCTACGAGCAGTACGTC.

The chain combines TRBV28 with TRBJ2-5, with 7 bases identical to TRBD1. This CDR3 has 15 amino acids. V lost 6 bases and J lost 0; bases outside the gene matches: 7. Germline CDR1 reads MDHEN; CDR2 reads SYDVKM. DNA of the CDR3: TGTGCCAGCAGGGAAGGGACAGAGTACCAAGAGACCCAGTACTTC. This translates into CASREGTEYQETQYF.

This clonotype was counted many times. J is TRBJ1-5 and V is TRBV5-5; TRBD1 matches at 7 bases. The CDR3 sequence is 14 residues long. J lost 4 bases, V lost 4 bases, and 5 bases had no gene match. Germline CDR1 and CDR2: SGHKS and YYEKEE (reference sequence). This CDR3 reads CASSRGQLNQPQHF. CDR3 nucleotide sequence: TGTGCCAGCAGCCGGGGACAGTTAAATCAGCCCCAGCATTTT.

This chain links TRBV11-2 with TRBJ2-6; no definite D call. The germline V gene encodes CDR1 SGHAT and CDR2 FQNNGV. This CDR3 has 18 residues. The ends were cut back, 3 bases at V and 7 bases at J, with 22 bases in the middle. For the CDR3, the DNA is TGTGCCAGCAGCTTTGGGGTTTCCGAAGAGTTAGGTGCCAACGTCCTGACTTTC. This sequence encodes CASSFGVSEELGANVLTF.

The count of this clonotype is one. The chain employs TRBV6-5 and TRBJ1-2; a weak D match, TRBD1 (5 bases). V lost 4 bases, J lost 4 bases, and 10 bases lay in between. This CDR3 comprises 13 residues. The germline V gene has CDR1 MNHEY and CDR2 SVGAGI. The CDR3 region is CASSSTDFYGYTF. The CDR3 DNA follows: TGTGCCAGCAGTTCGACAGATTTCTATGGCTACACCTTC.

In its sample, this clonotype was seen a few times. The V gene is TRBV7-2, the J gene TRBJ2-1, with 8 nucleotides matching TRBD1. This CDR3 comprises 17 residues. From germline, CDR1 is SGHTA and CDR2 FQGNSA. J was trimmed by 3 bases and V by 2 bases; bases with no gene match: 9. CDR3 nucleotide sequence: TGTGCCAGCAGCTTAAACAGTCAGGGGGCGGTCTACAATGAGCAGTTCTTC. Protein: CASSLNSQGAVYNEQFF.

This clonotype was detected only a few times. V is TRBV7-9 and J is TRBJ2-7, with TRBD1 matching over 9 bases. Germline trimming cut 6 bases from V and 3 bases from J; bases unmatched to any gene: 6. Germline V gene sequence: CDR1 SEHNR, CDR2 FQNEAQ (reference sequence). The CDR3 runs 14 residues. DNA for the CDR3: TGTGCCAGCAGTACCGGGACAGGGATCTACGAGCAGTACTTC. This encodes CASSTGTGIYEQYF.

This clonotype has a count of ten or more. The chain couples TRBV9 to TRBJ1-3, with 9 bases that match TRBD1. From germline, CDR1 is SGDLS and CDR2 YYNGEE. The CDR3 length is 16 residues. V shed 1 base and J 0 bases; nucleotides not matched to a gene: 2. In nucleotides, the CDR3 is TGTGCCAGCAGCGTACACAGGGGGCTCTCTGGAAACACCATATATTTT. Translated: CASSVHRGLSGNTIYF.

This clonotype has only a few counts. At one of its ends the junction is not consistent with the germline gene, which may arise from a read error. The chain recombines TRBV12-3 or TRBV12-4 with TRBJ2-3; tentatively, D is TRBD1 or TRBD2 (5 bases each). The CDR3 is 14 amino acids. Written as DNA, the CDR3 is TGTGCCAGCAGCTTAGGTGCAGGGAGAGATACGCAGTATTTT. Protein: CASSLGAGRDTQYF.

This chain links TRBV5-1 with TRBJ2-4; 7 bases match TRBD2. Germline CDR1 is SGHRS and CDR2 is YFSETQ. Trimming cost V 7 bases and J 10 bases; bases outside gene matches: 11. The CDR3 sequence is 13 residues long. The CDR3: CASHGTMSGIQYF. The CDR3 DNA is TGCGCCAGCCACGGGACTATGAGTGGGATTCAGTACTTC. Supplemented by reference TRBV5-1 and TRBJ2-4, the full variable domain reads KAGVTQTPRYLIKTRGQQVTLSCSPISGHRSVSWYQQTPGQGLQFLFEYFSETQRNKGNFPGRFSGRQFSNSRSEMNVSTLELGDSALYLCASHGTMSGIQYFGAGTRLSVL.

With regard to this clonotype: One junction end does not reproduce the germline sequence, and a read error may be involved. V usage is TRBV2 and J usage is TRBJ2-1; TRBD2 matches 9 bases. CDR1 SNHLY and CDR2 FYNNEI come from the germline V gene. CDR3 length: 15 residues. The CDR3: CTSCPGTSLYNEQFF. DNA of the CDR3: TGTACCAGCTGTCCTGGGACTAGCCTCTACAATGAGCAGTTCTTC.